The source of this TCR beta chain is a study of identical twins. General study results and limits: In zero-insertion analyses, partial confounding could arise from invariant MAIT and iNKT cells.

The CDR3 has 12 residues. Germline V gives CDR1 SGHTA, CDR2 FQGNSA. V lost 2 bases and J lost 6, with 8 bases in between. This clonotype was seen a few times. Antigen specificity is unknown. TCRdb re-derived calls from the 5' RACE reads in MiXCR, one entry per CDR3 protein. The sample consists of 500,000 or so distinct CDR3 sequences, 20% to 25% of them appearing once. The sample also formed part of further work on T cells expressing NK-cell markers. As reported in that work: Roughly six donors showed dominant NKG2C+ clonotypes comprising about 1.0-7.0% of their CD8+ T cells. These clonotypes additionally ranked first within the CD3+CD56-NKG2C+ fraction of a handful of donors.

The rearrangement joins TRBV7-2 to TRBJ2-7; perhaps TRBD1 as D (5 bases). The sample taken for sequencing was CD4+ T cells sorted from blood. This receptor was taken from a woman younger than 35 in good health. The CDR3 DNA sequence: TGTGCCAGCAGCTTAACAGGCTCCGAGCAGTACTTC. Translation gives CASSLTGSEQYF.